The sequence of this T cell receptor (beta chain) was determined in a study of breast tumors, draining lymph nodes, adjacent tissues. Samples came from axillary lymph nodes draining the breast cancer. Overall study results and limits: Tumor repertoires ranked between lymph nodes and nontumor tissue in diversity, with V and J gene preferences. Compared with basal-like, luminal-like tumors shared significantly more repertoire with nontumor tissue.

One entry per CDR3 protein, called by TCRdb with MiXCR from the multiplex PCR reads. The data contain around 230,000 distinct CDR3 sequences, under 40% of them singletons. CDR1 is SGHDT and CDR2 is YYEEEE in the germline V gene. CDR3 length: 15 residues. The trim removed 4 bases at V and 2 bases at J, leaving 5 bases unmatched. Of note for this clonotype: Its antigen is unidentified.

The sequenced material came from axillary lymph node tissue. The chain uses TRBV5-6 and TRBJ2-1; 8 nucleotides line up with TRBD2. The TCR comes from a female donor with breast cancer. Some clones in this sample may be carry-over from other donors' samples. This chain's CDR3 is CASSPHGRAYNEQFF. CDR3 DNA: TGTGCCAGCAGCCCACACGGGAGGGCCTACAATGAGCAGTTCTTC.